This T cell receptor beta chain was recovered during a study of T-cell reconstitution after alpha-beta-depleted transplantation in children. Overall study results and limits: Some patients' high day-60 TCRbeta diversity was attributed to recipient cells surviving conditioning. The origin of alpha-beta T cells about two months after transplant was reportedly several hundred expanded graft clones.

This CDR3 comprises 18 residues. Germline V CDR1 and CDR2: DFQATT, SNEGSKA (reference sequence). Losses at the gene ends were 5 bases for V and 0 bases for J; bases not matched to a gene: 9. Preparing the TCRbeta library involved the use of unique molecular identifiers. TCRdb reprocessed the PCR reads with MiXCR, giving one entry per CDR3 protein. The sample contains about 900,000 distinct CDR3 sequences, about 29% of which appear only once. This clonotype was counted only a few times. The antigen is unknown. This sequence was found in a boy less than two years old who had a stem cell transplant for SCID, so the T cells may come from the graft donor. The chain employs TRBV20-1 and TRBJ2-1; TRBD2 agrees at 14 bases. The sequencing here drew on PBMCs, mostly from graft donor cells, taken 360 days after TCRalphabeta/CD19-depleted stem cell transplant. The DNA of the CDR3 is TGCAGTGCTCTTAAGAGGACTAGCGGGGGGACCTCCTACAATGAGCAGTTCTTC. Amino acid sequence: CSALKRTSGGTSYNEQFF.